The rows below give T cell receptor beta chains drawn from one sample of a study of cytomegalovirus exposure and HLA in healthy donors. Clones were read by immunoSEQ multiplex PCR, and TCRdb kept only the in-frame ones, dropping some. The data hold 180,000 or so clones, with 60% to 80% observed a single time. Sequences were obtained from PBMCs. All receptors derive from a man in his fifties in good health and CMV-seropositive. Each CDR3 is given with its conserved first and last residue. The D gene is left open where the match is weak. The listing skips clone size in some rows; elsewhere it reads once, few, many or a size class.

V	size	J	D	CDR3	DNA
TRBV6-6	-	TRBJ2-3	TRBD1	CASSYRGRTDTQYF	TGTGCCAGCAGTTACAGGGGGCGAACAGATACGCAGTATTTT
TRBV15	-	TRBJ2-7	TRBD2	CATRAGPSGGAYEQYF	TGTGCCACCAGAGCGGGGCCTAGCGGGGGGGCCTACGAGCAGTACTTC
TRBV30	-	TRBJ2-2	-	CAFRGLNTGELFF	TGTGCCTTCAGGGGTCTGAACACCGGGGAGCTGTTTTTT
TRBV7-2	-	TRBJ2-6	-	CASGGSPPSGANVLTF	TGTGCCAGCGGCGGCAGTCCCCCCTCTGGGGCCAACGTCCTGACTTTC
TRBV7-2	-	TRBJ2-1	TRBD2	CASSSGTSAYNEQFF	TGTGCCAGCAGCTCCGGGACTAGCGCCTACAATGAGCAGTTCTTC
TRBV5-1	-	TRBJ2-5	-	CASSLGSAETQYF	TGCGCCAGCAGCTTAGGGAGTGCAGAGACCCAGTACTTC
TRBV28	-	TRBJ1-5	-	CASSLLYQPQHF	TGTGCCAGCAGTCTTCTCTATCAGCCCCAGCATTTT
TRBV12-5	-	TRBJ2-5	-	CASAQGAVQETQYF	TGTGCTAGTGCTCAAGGGGCTGTACAAGAGACCCAGTACTTC
TRBV10-3	-	TRBJ2-6	-	CAISESSGTGANVLTF	TGTGCCATCAGTGAGTCGTCAGGGACAGGGGCCAACGTCCTGACTTTC
TRBV7-2	-	TRBJ2-7	TRBD1	CASSVYRGLNYEQYF	TGTGCCAGCAGCGTCTACAGGGGGCTTAACTACGAGCAGTACTTC
TRBV5-6	-	TRBJ1-2	-	CASSLLYSGQTSPNYGYTF	TGTGCCAGCAGCCTACTTTACTCTGGACAGACTTCCCCTAACTATGGCTACACCTTC
TRBV4-2	-	TRBJ1-2	-	CASSHEVYGYTF	TGTGCCAGCAGCCATGAGGTATATGGCTACACCTTC
TRBV5-1	once	TRBJ1-2	-	CASRQTYRNYGYTF	TGCGCCAGCAGACAGACCTACCGAAACTATGGCTACACCTTC
TRBV18	-	TRBJ2-5	-	CASSRSQETQYF	TGTGCCAGCTCCCGGTCCCAAGAGACCCAGTACTTC
TRBV28	once	TRBJ1-2	-	CASRSLSGSYYGYTF	TGTGCCAGCAGGTCATTATCAGGGTCTTACTATGGCTACACCTTC
TRBV5-4	-	TRBJ2-7	-	CASSPSQSLSYEQYF	TGTGCCAGCAGTCCTAGTCAGTCTCTTTCCTACGAGCAGTACTTC
TRBV10-2	-	TRBJ2-5	-	CASSAGRPGETQYF	TGCGCCAGCAGTGCTGGCAGGCCGGGGGAGACCCAGTACTTC
TRBV5-6	-	TRBJ2-1	TRBD1	CASSFTLYRGRGNEQFF	TGTGCCAGCAGCTTTACCCTTTACAGGGGTCGGGGCAATGAGCAGTTCTTC
TRBV27	once	TRBJ2-5	TRBD2	CASSLLAGRETQYF	TGTGCCAGCAGTTTACTAGCGGGGCGAGAGACCCAGTACTTC
TRBV20-1	once	TRBJ1-5	-	CSASRAEPQHF	TGCAGTGCTTCAAGAGCGGAGCCCCAGCATTTT
TRBV7-9	-	TRBJ2-7	-	CSSSLSGNEQYF	TGTTCCAGCAGCTTATCCGGGAACGAGCAGTACTTC
TRBV4-2	once	TRBJ2-2	-	CASSQTRHGELFF	TGTGCCAGCAGCCAGACTAGGCACGGGGAGCTGTTTTTT
TRBV5-3	many	TRBJ1-4	-	CARSSLPTGPEKLFF	TGTGCCAGAAGCTCCTTACCCACAGGGCCTGAAAAACTGTTTTTT
TRBV19	-	TRBJ2-5	TRBD1	CASRQDRGLQETQYF	TGTGCCAGTAGGCAGGACAGGGGGCTCCAAGAGACCCAGTACTTC
TRBV14	-	TRBJ1-1	-	CASSQAGMNTEAFF	TGTGCCAGCAGCCAAGCAGGAATGAACACTGAAGCTTTCTTT
TRBV13	-	TRBJ1-3	-	CASSPRRIDSTGNTIYF	TGTGCCAGCAGCCCCCGGCGGATTGACTCGACTGGAAACACCATATATTTT
TRBV6-5	-	TRBJ1-4	-	CASSRGKGTNEKLFF	TGTGCCAGCAGCCGGGGAAAGGGCACTAATGAAAAACTGTTTTTT
TRBV28	few	TRBJ2-2	-	CASKMEGPELFF	TGTGCCAGCAAAATGGAGGGCCCGGAGCTGTTTTTT
TRBV5-1	-	TRBJ2-4	-	CASSLGGRAIQYF	TGCGCCAGCAGCTTGGGGGGCAGGGCCATTCAGTACTTC
TRBV4-1	few	TRBJ2-4	TRBD2	CASSRSTGTRNQIQYF	TGCGCCAGCAGCCGATCTACCGGGACTAGAAACCAGATACAGTACTTC
TRBV29-1	-	TRBJ1-1	-	CSVFNGLNTEAFF	TGCAGCGTATTTAACGGTCTGAACACTGAAGCTTTCTTT
TRBV5-1	-	TRBJ2-5	-	CASSQLTATPETQYF	TGCGCCAGCAGCCAACTAACGGCCACACCAGAGACCCAGTACTTC
TRBV9	-	TRBJ1-5	-	CASSSGHPVDGNQPQHF	TGTGCCAGCAGCTCAGGACACCCCGTAGACGGCAATCAGCCCCAGCATTTT
TRBV27	-	TRBJ1-2	-	CTSSLSGANNYGYTF	TGTACCAGCAGTTTATCGGGGGCTAATAACTATGGCTACACCTTC
TRBV28	-	TRBJ2-1	TRBD1	CASTRGLNEQFF	TGTGCCAGCACCAGGGGGCTTAATGAGCAGTTCTTC
TRBV4-1	-	TRBJ2-3	TRBD2	CASSVQGVAGRSTDTQYF	TGCGCCAGCAGCGTACAAGGGGTAGCGGGGCGAAGCACAGATACGCAGTATTTT